These 30 T cell receptor beta chains originate from one sample sequenced in a study of T-cell reconstitution after alpha-beta-depleted transplantation in children. It was with unique molecular identifiers that the TCRbeta library was prepared. TCRdb used MiXCR to reprocess the PCR reads, holding one entry per CDR3 protein. The table records almost 600,000 distinct CDR3 sequences, roughly 30% of them present only once. Here the sequenced sample was PBMCs, taken before TCRalphabeta/CD19-depleted stem cell transplant. The receptors derive from a boy under two years old with Wiskott-Aldrich syndrome, due to receive a stem cell transplant.

CDR3 nucleotide sequence: TGCAGTGCTAGAGATCGGGGGAGTCGGATAACTGAAGCTTTCTTT. Its translation: CSARDRGSRITEAFF. The rearrangement uses TRBV20-1 and TRBJ1-1; D is perhaps TRBD1 (5 bases). Germline-derived CDR1 and CDR2 are DFQATT and SNEGSKA (reference sequence). This CDR3 has 15 residues. The V end was cut by 0 bases, the J end by 5 bases, with 16 bases between.

This clonotype showed up just a few times. This rearrangement joins TRBV5-1 to TRBJ2-3, with 12 bases aligning to TRBD2. The junction had 7 bases not matched to a gene; V was cut back by 0 bases and J by 5 bases. This CDR3 has 17 amino acids. Looked up from germline, CDR1 is SGHRS and CDR2 is YFSETQ. CDR3 amino acids: CASSLVASGRVGDTQYF. The CDR3 DNA sequence: TGCGCCAGCAGCTTGGTCGCTAGCGGGAGGGTTGGAGATACGCAGTATTTT.

In this sample, this clonotype turned up a few times. The chain employs TRBV10-3 and TRBJ2-3, with a possible D match to TRBD2 (6 bases). This CDR3 region has 15 residues. Germline assignment: CDR1 ENHRY and CDR2 SYGVKD. Trimming took 7 bases from V and 3 from J, leaving 17 bases between them. CDR3 protein: CAIKEGQVRTDTQYF. The CDR3, as DNA: TGTGCCATCAAGGAGGGGCAGGTTCGGACAGATACGCAGTATTTT.

V is TRBV7-6 and J is TRBJ2-7, with a tentative D call TRBD1 (6 bases). Germline CDR1 is SGHVS and CDR2 is FNYEAQ. The CDR3 spans 16 residues. Trimming left V 1 base short and J 3 bases short, with 16 bases between. CDR3 DNA sequence: TGTGCCAGCAGCTTAGGGACAGAGACCACTATCTACGAGCAGTACTTC. Its translation is CASSLGTETTIYEQYF.

The chain has TRBV3-1 and TRBJ2-7; D may match TRBD1 or TRBD2 (5 bases each). Trimming removed 0 bases from V and 7 bases from J, with 13 bases in between. The CDR3 runs to 14 residues. Germline values: CDR1 LGHDT, CDR2 YNNKEL (reference sequence). The CDR3 spells CASSQDPGLNEQYF. CDR3 coding DNA: TGTGCCAGCAGCCAAGATCCGGGGCTAAATGAGCAGTACTTC.

In nucleotides, the CDR3 is TGTGCCACCAGTGATCCCCGGGCCCCGAACACCGGGGAGCTGTTTTTT. Protein product: CATSDPRAPNTGELFF. The chain recombines TRBV24-1 with TRBJ2-2; D unresolved. The germline V and J ends were trimmed by 3 bases and 0 bases, with 10 bases remaining between them. The CDR3 runs to 16 residues. In germline, CDR1 is KGHDR, CDR2 SFDVKD.

V gene TRBV7-9 combines with J gene TRBJ2-5; tentatively, D is TRBD1 (6 bases). Between the trimmed V and J ends, which lost 7 bases and 2 bases, there was a span of 20 bases. There are 16 residues in the CDR3. CDR1 is SEHNR and CDR2 is FQNEAQ in the germline V gene (reference sequence). The CDR3 protein is CASNYGTPAEQETQYF. Here the CDR3 DNA reads TGTGCCAGCAACTATGGGACACCTGCCGAACAAGAGACCCAGTACTTC.

This clonotype was recorded a few times. The chain joins TRBV6-5 to TRBJ2-7; D gene ambiguous. V was trimmed by 5 bases and J by 5 bases, leaving 10 bases between them. This CDR3 spans 12 amino acids. CDR1 is MNHEY and CDR2 is SVGAGI in the germline V gene. CDR3 bases: TGTGCCAGCAGTAACCGGGTCCACGAGCAGTACTTC. It specifies CASSNRVHEQYF.

This clonotype has a handful of counts. The J gene is TRBJ2-7, the V gene TRBV28; weak D call: TRBD1 (6 bases). This CDR3 contains 17 residues. The germline gives CDR1 MDHEN, CDR2 SYDVKM. Deletions cut 5 bases from V and 3 bases from J, with 23 bases between. CDR3 sequence: CASSPPPGAPGGYEQYF. The CDR3 coding sequence is TGTGCCAGCAGTCCCCCCCCAGGGGCCCCCGGAGGCTACGAGCAGTACTTC.

The chain carries TRBV11-2 and TRBJ1-1; unclear D gene. V lost 3 bases and J 0 bases, leaving 8 bases between the germline ends. The CDR3 is made up of 14 amino acids. The germline CDR1 and CDR2 sequences are SGHAT and FQNNGV. The CDR3 region is CASSFLGMNTEAFF. DNA of the CDR3: TGTGCCAGCAGCTTCTTGGGGATGAACACTGAAGCTTTCTTT.

The CDR3: CASSLGGEGSYNEQFF. The CDR3 bases are TGCGCCAGCAGCTTAGGGGGAGAAGGGTCTTACAATGAGCAGTTCTTC. This rearrangement joins TRBV5-1 to TRBJ2-1; the D gene is possibly TRBD1 (6 bases). V was shortened by 2 bases and J by 4 bases, with 16 bases between the two germline ends. The germline CDR1 and CDR2 sequences are SGHRS and YFSETQ. This CDR3 has 16 amino acids.

This clonotype has just a few counts. The chain combines TRBV3-1 with TRBJ2-3; a possible D gene is TRBD2 (6 bases). V was shortened by 2 bases and J by 6 bases, with 12 bases between the two germline ends. Germline V lookup: CDR1 LGHDT, CDR2 YNNKEL (reference sequence). CDR3 size: 14 residues. The CDR3 DNA is TGTGCCAGCAGCCAATGGACTACCGGGGATACGCAGTATTTT. Translated: CASSQWTTGDTQYF.

The rearrangement links TRBV7-9 to TRBJ2-7, with D perhaps TRBD2 (5 bases). Trimming left V 3 bases short and J 7 bases short, with 7 bases between. Germline CDR1 and CDR2: SEHNR and FQNEAQ (reference sequence). This CDR3 has 11 residues. This CDR3 reads CASSFSGEQYF. In DNA, the CDR3 is TGTGCCAGCAGCTTCTCGGGAGAGCAGTACTTC.

This clonotype was seen a few times. The rearrangement links TRBV6-4 to TRBJ2-3, with 11 positions matching TRBD2. The length of the CDR3 is 16 residues. With V trimmed by 6 bases and J by 4 bases, 9 bases remained unmatched. The germline V gene has CDR1 MRHNA and CDR2 SNTAGT. The CDR3 nucleotides are TGTGCCAGCAGCCTTTCCCTAGCGGGAGGTGCAGATACGCAGTATTTT. Protein: CASSLSLAGGADTQYF.

This clonotype was observed a few times. The chain combines TRBV5-1 with TRBJ2-3; TRBD1 might be the D (6 bases). Germline CDR1 SGHRS, CDR2 YFSETQ. V lost 4 bases and J 0 bases, leaving 15 bases between the germline ends. CDR3 length: 16 amino acids. CDR3 sequence reads: CASSPNRVTSTDTQYF. CDR3 DNA: TGCGCCAGCAGCCCCAACAGGGTCACAAGCACAGATACGCAGTATTTT.

The rearrangement uses TRBV10-3 and TRBJ2-7, with 9 bases matching TRBD1. The CDR3 is 14 residues long. Germline V gives CDR1 ENHRY, CDR2 SYGVKD. V lost 7 bases to trimming and J lost 6 bases; unmatched junction nucleotides: 10. CDR3 coding DNA: TGTGCCATCACCAAGGGGGGACAGGGATCCGAGCAGTACTTC. As protein: CAITKGGQGSEQYF.

The rearrangement joins TRBV15 to TRBJ2-2, with 7 bases lining up with TRBD2. With 1 base clipped from V and 0 bases from J, the junction kept 2 bases outside the gene matches. Germline loops: CDR1 LNHNV, CDR2 YYDKDF (reference sequence). The CDR3 covers 16 residues. Here the CDR3 reads CATSRGLAANTGELFF. In nucleotides, the CDR3 is TGTGCCACCAGCAGAGGCCTAGCGGCGAACACCGGGGAGCTGTTTTTT. Variable domain in full (rest from reference TRBV15 and TRBJ2-2): DAMVIQNPRYQVTQFGKPVTLSCSQTLNHNVMYWYQQKSSQAPKLLFHYYDKDFNNEADTPDNFQSRRPNTSFCFLDIRSPGLGDTAMYLCATSRGLAANTGELFFGEGSRLTVL.

The chain recombines TRBV7-3 with TRBJ2-1; 7 bases are shared with TRBD2. Germline trimming cut 4 bases from V and 5 bases from J; bases unmatched to any gene: 8. In germline, CDR1 is SGHTA, CDR2 FQGTGA. CDR3 length equals 15 residues. CDR3 region: CASSSGGGRDNEQFF. The CDR3 DNA reads as TGTGCCAGCAGCTCTGGAGGAGGGAGGGACAATGAGCAGTTCTTC.

The chain links TRBV7-8 to TRBJ2-4; D is perhaps TRBD1 or TRBD2 (5 bases each). The germline CDR1 and CDR2 sequences are SGHVS and FQNEAQ. The CDR3 totals 15 residues. V was clipped by 0 bases and J by 11 bases, with 17 bases between them. CDR3 bases: TGTGCCAGCAGCTTAGCGCGTTCGGGGACGGCTTTTCAGTACTTC. Its translation is CASSLARSGTAFQYF. Variable domain in full (rest from reference TRBV7-8 and TRBJ2-4): GAGVSQSPRYKVAKRGQDVALRCDPISGHVSLFWYQQALGQGPEFLTYFQNEAQLDKSGLPSDRFFAERPEGSVSTLKIQRTQQEDSAVYLCASSLARSGTAFQYFGAGTRLSVL.

This clonotype was recorded a few times. This rearrangement joins TRBV7-9 to TRBJ1-1; D is ambiguous. The CDR3 has 17 amino acids. The V gene lost 0 bases and the J gene lost 0 bases, with 14 bases spanning the gap. In germline, CDR1 is SEHNR, CDR2 FQNEAQ (reference sequence). The CDR3 bases are TGTGCCAGCAGCTTAGCATGGGAGACCCACATGAACACTGAAGCTTTCTTT. Residues: CASSLAWETHMNTEAFF.

This clonotype was seen a few times. The rearrangement uses TRBV9 and TRBJ2-1, with 8 bases fitting TRBD2. V lost 0 bases, J lost 9 bases, and 5 bases stayed unmatched. There are 14 residues in the CDR3. Germline assignment: CDR1 SGDLS and CDR2 YYNGEE. The CDR3 is CASSVVGLAPEQFF. CDR3 coding DNA: TGTGCCAGCAGCGTAGTCGGACTAGCACCTGAGCAGTTCTTC.

This chain uses TRBV12-3 or TRBV12-4 with TRBJ2-3, with TRBD2 identical over 10 bases. Losses at the gene ends were 3 bases for V and 8 bases for J; bases not matched to a gene: 5. This CDR3 contains 14 residues. CDR3 sequence: CASSFLAGEGTQYF. CDR3 DNA: TGTGCCAGCAGTTTTCTAGCGGGAGAGGGTACGCAGTATTTT.

V usage is TRBV7-2 and J usage is TRBJ2-7; no reliable D call. Trimming shortened V by 1 base and J by 2 bases, and 9 bases separated the two germline ends. CDR1 is SGHTA and CDR2 is FQGNSA in the germline V gene. CDR3 length: 14 residues. CDR3 DNA: TGTGCCAGCAGCTTAGAAGTACACGCCTACGAGCAGTACTTC. Amino acids: CASSLEVHAYEQYF.

The sample holds a few counts of this clonotype. This chain uses TRBV27 with TRBJ1-4; TRBD1 might be the D (6 bases). Germline CDR1 MNHEY, CDR2 SMNVEV (reference sequence). V dropped 6 bases and J dropped 0 bases, with 23 bases sitting between them. There are 19 residues in the CDR3. The CDR3 spells CASRLRAWDTYATNEKLFF. The CDR3, as DNA: TGTGCCAGCAGGCTAAGGGCTTGGGACACCTATGCAACTAATGAAAAACTGTTTTTT.

The chain joins TRBV11-1 to TRBJ1-3; D gene ambiguous. Trimming removed 0 bases from V and 0 bases from J, with 9 bases in between. CDR3 length: 16 residues. Germline V lookup: CDR1 SGHAT, CDR2 FQDESV (reference sequence). CDR3 bases: TGTGCCAGCAGCTTAGCTGGGATTTCCTCTGGAAACACCATATATTTT. This codes for CASSLAGISSGNTIYF.

This clonotype was detected only a few times. This sequence joins TRBV7-2 and TRBJ1-1; D is perhaps TRBD1 (5 bases). The germline V gene encodes CDR1 SGHTA and CDR2 FQGNSA. The CDR3 consists of 15 residues. Trimming left V 3 bases short and J 3 bases short, with 14 bases between. CDR3 amino acids: CASSLWGYYDTEAFF. CDR3 DNA sequence: TGTGCCAGCAGCTTGTGGGGCTATTATGACACTGAAGCTTTCTTT.

Here the CDR3 DNA reads TGCAGTGCACCCGGGACTAGCGGGATAGACGAGCAGTACTTC. It codes for CSAPGTSGIDEQYF. J is TRBJ2-7 and V is TRBV20-1, with 13 bases that match TRBD2. Unmatched junction bases numbered 7, after V lost 6 bases and J lost 5 bases. The CDR3 contains 14 residues. Germline CDR1 reads DFQATT; CDR2 reads SNEGSKA (reference sequence).

The chain combines TRBV6-5 with TRBJ1-1; TRBD1 matches at 7 bases. Germline V lookup: CDR1 MNHEY, CDR2 SVGAGI. The CDR3 sequence is 15 residues long. V lost 0 bases to trimming and J lost 2 bases; unmatched junction nucleotides: 3. This chain's CDR3 is CASSYSGTVNTEAFF. The CDR3 DNA follows: TGTGCCAGCAGTTACTCCGGGACAGTCAACACTGAAGCTTTCTTT.

This clonotype showed up just a few times. The rearrangement uses TRBV6-5 and TRBJ1-2; D possibly corresponds to TRBD1 (5 bases). Per germline, CDR1 MNHEY and CDR2 SVGAGI. The CDR3 runs to 14 residues. Trimming shortened V by 2 bases and J by 8 bases, and 15 bases separated the two germline ends. This chain's CDR3 is CASSYAEGTRGYTF. CDR3 bases: TGTGCCAGCAGTTACGCCGAAGGGACTCGAGGCTACACCTTC.

This clonotype was counted ten times or more. The genes are TRBV4-2 and TRBJ1-1; D ambiguous. The germline gives CDR1 LGHNA, CDR2 YNFKEQ. Deletions cut 2 bases from V and 11 bases from J, with 18 bases between. There are 14 residues in the CDR3. DNA of the CDR3: TGTGCCAGCAGCCAACTCGGTCCCGGTGCGACGGCTTTCTTT. Translated: CASSQLGPGATAFF.